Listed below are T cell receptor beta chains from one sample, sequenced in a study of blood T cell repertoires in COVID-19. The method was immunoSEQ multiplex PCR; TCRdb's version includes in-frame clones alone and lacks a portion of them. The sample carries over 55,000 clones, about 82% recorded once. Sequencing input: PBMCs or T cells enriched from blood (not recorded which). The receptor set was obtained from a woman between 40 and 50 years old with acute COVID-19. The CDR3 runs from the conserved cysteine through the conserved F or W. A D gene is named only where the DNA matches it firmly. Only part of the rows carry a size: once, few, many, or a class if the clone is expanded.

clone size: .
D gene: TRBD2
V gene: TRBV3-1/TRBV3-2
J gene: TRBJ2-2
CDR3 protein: CASSQTPLAGNPTGELFF
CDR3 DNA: TGTGCCAGCAGCCAAACACCCCTAGCGGGAAACCCAACCGGGGAGCTGTTTTTT

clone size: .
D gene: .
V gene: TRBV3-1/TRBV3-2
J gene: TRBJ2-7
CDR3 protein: CASSPQVLSSYEQYF
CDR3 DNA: TGTGCCAGCAGCCCGCAGGTTCTAAGCTCCTACGAGCAGTACTTC

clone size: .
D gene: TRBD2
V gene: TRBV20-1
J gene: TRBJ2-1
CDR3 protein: CSASGTSAGRGEQFF
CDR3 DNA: TGCAGTGCTAGTGGGACTAGTGCCGGGAGGGGCGAGCAGTTCTTC

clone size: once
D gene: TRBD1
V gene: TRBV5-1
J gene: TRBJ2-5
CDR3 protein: CASSFTGGQETQYF
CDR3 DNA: TGCGCCAGCAGCTTTACAGGGGGCCAAGAGACCCAGTACTTC

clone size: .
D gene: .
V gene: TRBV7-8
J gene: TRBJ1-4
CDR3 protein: CASSLVPGKGEKLFF
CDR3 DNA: TGTGCCAGCAGCTTAGTCCCGGGAAAAGGTGAAAAACTGTTTTTT

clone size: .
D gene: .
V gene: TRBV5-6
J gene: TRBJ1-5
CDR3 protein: CASGMQGRQPQHF
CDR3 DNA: TGTGCCAGCGGAATGCAGGGGCGTCAGCCCCAGCATTTT

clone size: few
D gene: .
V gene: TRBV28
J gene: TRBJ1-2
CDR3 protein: CASTPPGGSYGYTF
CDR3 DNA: TGTGCCAGCACCCCACCCGGGGGGTCCTATGGCTACACCTTC

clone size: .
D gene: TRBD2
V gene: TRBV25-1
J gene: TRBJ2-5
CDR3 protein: CASSDPIPGGETQYF
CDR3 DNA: TGTGCCAGCAGTGACCCTATCCCGGGGGGGGAGACCCAGTACTTC

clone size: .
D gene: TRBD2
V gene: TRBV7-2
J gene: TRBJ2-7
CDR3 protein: CASSLGLAVDEQYF
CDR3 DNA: TGTGCCAGCAGCTTGGGACTAGCAGTCGACGAGCAGTACTTC

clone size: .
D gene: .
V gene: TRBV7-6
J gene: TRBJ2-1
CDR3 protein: CASSPQSYNEQFF
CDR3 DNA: TGTGCCAGCAGCCCCCAATCCTACAATGAGCAGTTCTTC

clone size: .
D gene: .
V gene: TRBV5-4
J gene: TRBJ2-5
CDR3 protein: CASSPSGETQYF
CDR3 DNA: TGTGCCAGCAGCCCCTCGGGGGAGACCCAGTACTTC

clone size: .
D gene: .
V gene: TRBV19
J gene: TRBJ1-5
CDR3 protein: CATRWGQNGNQPQHF
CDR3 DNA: TGTGCCACTAGGTGGGGACAAAATGGAAATCAGCCCCAGCATTTT

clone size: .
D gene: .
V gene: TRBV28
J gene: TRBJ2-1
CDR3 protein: CASSLWLPTGPKFSNEQFF
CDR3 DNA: TGTGCCAGCAGTTTATGGCTCCCTACAGGGCCTAAGTTCAGTAATGAGCAGTTCTTC

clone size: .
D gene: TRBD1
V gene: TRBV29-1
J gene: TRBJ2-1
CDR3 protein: CSVATGVGHIYNEQFF
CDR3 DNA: TGCAGCGTTGCTACAGGGGTTGGACACATTTACAATGAGCAGTTCTTC

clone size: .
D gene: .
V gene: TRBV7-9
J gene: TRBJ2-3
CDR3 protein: CASSLQTWGTDTQYF
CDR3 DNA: TGTGCCAGCAGCTTACAGACTTGGGGCACAGATACGCAGTATTTT

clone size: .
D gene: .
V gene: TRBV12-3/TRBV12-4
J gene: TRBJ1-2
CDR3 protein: CASRTGTRGYTF
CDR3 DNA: TGTGCCAGCAGGACGGGGACACGTGGCTACACCTTC

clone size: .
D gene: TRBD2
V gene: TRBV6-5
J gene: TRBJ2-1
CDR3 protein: CASMRAGTYNEQFF
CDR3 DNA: TGTGCCAGCATGAGAGCGGGAACCTACAATGAGCAGTTCTTC

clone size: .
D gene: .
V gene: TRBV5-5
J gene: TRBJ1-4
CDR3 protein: CASSFKGPGEKLFF
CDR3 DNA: TGTGCCAGCAGCTTTAAGGGCCCGGGGGAAAAACTGTTTTTT

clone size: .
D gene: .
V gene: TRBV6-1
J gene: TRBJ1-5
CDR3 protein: CASSDFGSQPQHF
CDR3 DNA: TGTGCCAGCAGTGATTTTGGCAGTCAGCCCCAGCATTTT

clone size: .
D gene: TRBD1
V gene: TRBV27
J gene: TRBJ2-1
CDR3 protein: CATGQVGYNEQFF
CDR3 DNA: TGTGCCACAGGACAGGTGGGCTACAATGAGCAGTTCTTC

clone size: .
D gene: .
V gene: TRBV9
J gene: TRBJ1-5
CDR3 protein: CASSVGGGQPQHF
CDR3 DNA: TGTGCCAGCAGCGTAGGGGGCGGTCAGCCCCAGCATTTT

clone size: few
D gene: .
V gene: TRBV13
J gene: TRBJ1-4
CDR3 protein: CASSLAGSNEKLFF
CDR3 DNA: TGTGCCAGCAGCTTAGCAGGGTCTAATGAAAAACTGTTTTTT

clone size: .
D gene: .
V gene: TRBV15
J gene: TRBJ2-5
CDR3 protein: CATRVAETQYF
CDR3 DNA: TGTGCCACCAGGGTAGCAGAGACCCAGTACTTC

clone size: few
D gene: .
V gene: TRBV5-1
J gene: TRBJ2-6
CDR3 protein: CASSATSLAAKVLTF
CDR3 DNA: TGCGCCAGCAGTGCTACTAGTCTTGCTGCGAAGGTCCTGACTTTC

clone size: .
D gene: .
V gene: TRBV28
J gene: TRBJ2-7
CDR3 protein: CASSDPPGAYEQYF
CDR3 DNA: TGTGCCAGCAGTGACCCGCCGGGAGCCTACGAGCAGTACTTC

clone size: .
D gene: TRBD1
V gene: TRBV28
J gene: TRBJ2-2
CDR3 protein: CASREDRGLRNGELFF
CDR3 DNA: TGTGCCAGCAGGGAAGACAGGGGGCTCAGGAACGGGGAGCTGTTTTTT

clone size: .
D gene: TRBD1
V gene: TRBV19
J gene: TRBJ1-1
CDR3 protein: CASSIFGTGIMNTEAFF
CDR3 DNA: TGTGCCAGTAGTATATTTGGGACAGGGATTATGAACACTGAAGCTTTCTTT

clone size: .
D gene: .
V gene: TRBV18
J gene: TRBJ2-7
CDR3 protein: CASSPGRGDAHEQYF
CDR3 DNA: TGTGCCAGCTCACCAGGCAGGGGCGACGCGCACGAGCAGTACTTC

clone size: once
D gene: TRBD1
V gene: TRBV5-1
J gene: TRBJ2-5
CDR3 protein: CASSLNRGAGETQYF
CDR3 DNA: TGCGCCAGCAGCTTGAACAGGGGGGCCGGGGAGACCCAGTACTTC

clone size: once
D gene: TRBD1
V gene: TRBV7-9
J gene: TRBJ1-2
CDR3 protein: CASSLERPGTAINYGYTF
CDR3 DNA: TGTGCCAGCAGCTTAGAAAGACCCGGGACAGCAATTAACTATGGCTACACCTTC

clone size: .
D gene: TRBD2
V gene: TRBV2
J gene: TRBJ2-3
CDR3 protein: CASSAAGGTDTQYF
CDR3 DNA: TGTGCCAGCAGTGCAGCGGGAGGGACAGATACGCAGTATTTT

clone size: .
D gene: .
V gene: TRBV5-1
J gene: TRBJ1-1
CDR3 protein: CASSLDPGARGSFF
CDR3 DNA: TGCGCCAGCAGCTTGGACCCGGGCGCGCGCGGGTCTTTCTTT

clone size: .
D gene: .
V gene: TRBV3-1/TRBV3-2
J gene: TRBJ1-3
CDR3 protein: CASSPTGNTIYF
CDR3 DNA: TGTGCCAGCAGCCCTACTGGAAACACCATATATTTT

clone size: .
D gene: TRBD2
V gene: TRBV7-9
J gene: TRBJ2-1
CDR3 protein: CASSPRLAGAHEQFF
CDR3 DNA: TGTGCCAGCAGCCCCCGACTAGCGGGAGCCCATGAGCAGTTCTTC

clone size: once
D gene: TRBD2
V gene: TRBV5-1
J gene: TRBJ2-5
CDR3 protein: CASSGGLAGETQYF
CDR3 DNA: TGCGCCAGCAGCGGGGGACTAGCGGGAGAGACCCAGTACTTC

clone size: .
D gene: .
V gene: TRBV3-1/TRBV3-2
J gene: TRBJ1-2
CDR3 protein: CASSQTPGAYGYTF
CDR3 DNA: TGTGCCAGCAGCCAGACCCCAGGGGCCTATGGCTACACCTTC

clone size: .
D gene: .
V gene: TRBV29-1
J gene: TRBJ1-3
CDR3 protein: CSDPPQGMWNTIYF
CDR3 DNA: TGCAGCGACCCACCACAGGGAATGTGGAACACCATATATTTT

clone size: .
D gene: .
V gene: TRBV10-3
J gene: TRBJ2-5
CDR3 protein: CAISESSGETQYF
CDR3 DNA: TGTGCCATCAGTGAGTCCTCAGGGGAGACCCAGTACTTC

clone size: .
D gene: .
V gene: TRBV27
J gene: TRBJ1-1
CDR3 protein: CASKKGGFGTEAFF
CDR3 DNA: TGTGCCAGCAAAAAAGGGGGATTCGGTACTGAAGCTTTCTTT

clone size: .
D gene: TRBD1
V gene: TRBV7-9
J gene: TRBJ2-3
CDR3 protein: CASISQGADTQYF
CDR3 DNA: TGTGCCAGCATATCTCAGGGGGCCGATACGCAGTATTTT

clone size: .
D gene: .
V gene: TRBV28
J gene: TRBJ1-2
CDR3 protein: CASSLGIGGYGYTF
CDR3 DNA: TGTGCCAGCAGTTTGGGGATAGGGGGCTATGGCTACACCTTC

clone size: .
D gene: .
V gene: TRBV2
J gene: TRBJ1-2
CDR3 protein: CASSVGAHGYGYTF
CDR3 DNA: TGTGCCAGCAGTGTCGGAGCCCATGGATATGGCTACACCTTC

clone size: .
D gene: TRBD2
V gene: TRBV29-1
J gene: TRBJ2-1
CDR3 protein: CSVSAGGPYEQFF
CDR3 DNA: TGCAGCGTATCAGCGGGGGGGCCCTATGAGCAGTTCTTC

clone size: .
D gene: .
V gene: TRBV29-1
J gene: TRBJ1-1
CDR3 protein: CSVVGQHTEAFF
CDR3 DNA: TGCAGCGTTGTGGGCCAACACACTGAAGCTTTCTTT

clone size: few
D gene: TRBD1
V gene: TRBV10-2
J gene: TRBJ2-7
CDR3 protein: CASRDRGILYEQYF
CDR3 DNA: TGCGCCAGCAGGGACAGGGGGATCCTATACGAGCAGTACTTC

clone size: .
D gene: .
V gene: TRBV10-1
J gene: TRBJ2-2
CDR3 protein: CASSYHSTGELFF
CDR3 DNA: TGCGCCAGCAGTTATCACAGCACCGGGGAGCTGTTTTTT

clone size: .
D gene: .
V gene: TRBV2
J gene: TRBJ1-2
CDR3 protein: CASILEGLNYGYTF
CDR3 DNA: TGTGCCAGCATCCTCGAGGGTCTTAACTATGGCTACACCTTC

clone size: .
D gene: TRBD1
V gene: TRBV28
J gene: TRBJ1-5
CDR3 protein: CASSDQTGINQPQHF
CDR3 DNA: TGTGCCAGCAGTGACCAGACAGGGATCAATCAGCCCCAGCATTTT

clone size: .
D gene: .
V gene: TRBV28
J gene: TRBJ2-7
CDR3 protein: CASVEADRLYEQYF
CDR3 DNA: TGTGCCAGCGTCGAGGCGGACAGACTATACGAGCAGTACTTC

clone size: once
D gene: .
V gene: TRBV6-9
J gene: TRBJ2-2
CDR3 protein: CASSLQGSGELFF
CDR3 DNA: TGTGCCAGCAGTTTACAGGGCAGCGGGGAGCTGTTTTTT

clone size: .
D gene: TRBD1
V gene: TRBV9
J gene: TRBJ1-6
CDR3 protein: CASSLATGGTSPLHF
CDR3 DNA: TGTGCCAGCAGCCTCGCTACAGGGGGCACTTCACCCCTCCACTTT

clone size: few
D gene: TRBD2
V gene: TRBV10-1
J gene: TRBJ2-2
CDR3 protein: CASREGRDTGELFF
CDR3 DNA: TGCGCCAGCAGAGAGGGGAGGGACACCGGGGAGCTGTTTTTT

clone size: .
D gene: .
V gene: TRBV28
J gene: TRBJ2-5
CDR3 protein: CASRRTREETQYF
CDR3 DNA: TGTGCCAGCAGACGGACCAGGGAAGAGACCCAGTACTTC

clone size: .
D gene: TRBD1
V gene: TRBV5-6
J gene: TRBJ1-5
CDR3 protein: CASSSGTGVVDQPQHF
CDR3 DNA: TGTGCCAGCAGCTCCGGGACAGGGGTGGTCGATCAGCCCCAGCATTTT

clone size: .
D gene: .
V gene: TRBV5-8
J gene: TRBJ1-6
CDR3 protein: CASSRREGSPLHF
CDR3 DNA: TGTGCCAGCAGCCGTCGGGAAGGCTCACCCCTCCACTTT

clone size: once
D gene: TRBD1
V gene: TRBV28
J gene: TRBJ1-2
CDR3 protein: CASSDQTGLKGYTF
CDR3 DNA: TGTGCCAGCAGTGACCAGACAGGGTTAAAGGGCTACACCTTC

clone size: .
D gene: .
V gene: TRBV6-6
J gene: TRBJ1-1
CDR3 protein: CASSKGPMNTEAFF
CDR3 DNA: TGTGCCAGTTCCAAGGGGCCTATGAACACTGAAGCTTTCTTT